This is a list of T cell receptor beta chains from one sample in a study of T cell responses to AZD1222 COVID-19 vaccine. Here immunoSEQ multiplex PCR was the method, and the copy in TCRdb shows in-frame clones only, minus some. Of 150,000 to 160,000 clones listed, roughly 90% were seen once; the top ten hold 15% to 20%. The starting material was peripheral blood, obtained on day 0 of AZD1222 vaccination. These receptor sequences come from an adult in good health. Each CDR3 is given with its conserved first and last residue. Fields, in order: CDR3 protein, CDR3 DNA, V gene, J gene, D gene, CDR3 length, clone size. The D gene is left open where the match is weak. Clone size, where shown, is once, few, many, or a class for clones that have expanded.

CASSYPGKESPLHF	TGTGCCAGCAGTTACCCAGGGAAGGAGTCACCCCTCCACTTT	TRBV6-6	TRBJ1-6	-	14	-
CASSSRTATYEQYF	TGTGCCAGCAGTTCCCGGACAGCCACCTACGAGCAGTACTTC	TRBV6-6	TRBJ2-7	-	14	-
CASSFSGTGAYEQYF	TGTGCCAGCAGCTTCTCCGGGACAGGAGCGTACGAGCAGTACTTC	TRBV5-4	TRBJ2-7	TRBD1	15	-
CASSQDPGLSGGYTF	TGTGCCAGCAGCCAAGACCCAGGGCTTAGCGGTGGCTACACCTTC	TRBV3-1/TRBV3-2	TRBJ1-2	-	15	-
CASTLTGAGAREAFF	TGTGCCAGCACCCTAACGGGCGCCGGGGCCCGTGAAGCTTTCTTT	TRBV5-6	TRBJ1-1	-	15	-
CAWSTPGQGDHSYGYTF	TGTGCCTGGAGTACACCCGGACAGGGAGATCATAGTTATGGCTACACCTTC	TRBV30	TRBJ1-2	TRBD1	17	-
CASSLLWTNEKLFF	TGTGCCAGCTCTCTCCTGTGGACTAATGAAAAACTGTTTTTT	TRBV5-5	TRBJ1-4	-	14	-
CATQLDGISPLHF	TGTGCCACGCAGCTTGATGGGATATCACCCCTCCACTTT	TRBV24-1	TRBJ1-6	-	13	-
CASSPPGYGYEQYF	TGTGCCAGCTCACCACCGGGGTATGGCTACGAGCAGTACTTC	TRBV18	TRBJ2-7	-	14	-
CASRAGTSGSRAYNEQFF	TGTGCCAGCAGGGCCGGGACTAGCGGGAGTCGCGCCTACAATGAGCAGTTCTTC	TRBV27	TRBJ2-1	TRBD2	18	-
CASSLVFTGGGFNEQFF	TGTGCCAGCAGCTTAGTATTTACGGGGGGCGGTTTCAATGAGCAGTTCTTC	TRBV7-8	TRBJ2-1	-	17	-
CASSQPDGTYGYTF	TGTGCCAGCAGCCAACCCGACGGCACCTATGGCTACACCTTC	TRBV3-1/TRBV3-2	TRBJ1-2	-	14	-
CASSEEGDTQYF	TGTGCCAGCAGTGAAGAGGGAGATACGCAGTATTTT	TRBV2	TRBJ2-3	-	12	-
CASSSWTDGNTEAFF	TGTGCCAGCAGCTCCTGGACAGACGGGAACACTGAAGCTTTCTTT	TRBV3-1/TRBV3-2	TRBJ1-1	-	15	once
CASSADRDGIRNIQYF	TGTGCCAGCAGTGCGGACAGGGACGGTATCAGGAACATTCAGTACTTC	TRBV28	TRBJ2-4	TRBD1	16	-
CSARFPDTQYF	TGCAGTGCTAGGTTCCCGGATACGCAGTATTTT	TRBV20-1	TRBJ2-3	-	11	-
CASSPGGRVEQYF	TGCGCCAGCAGCCCGGGGGGCCGTGTCGAGCAGTACTTC	TRBV5-1	TRBJ2-7	-	13	-